A selection of T cell receptor beta chains follows, all from one sample in a study of neurological immune-mediated disorders. TCRdb processed the 5' RACE reads anew with MiXCR; each CDR3 protein has one entry. The top ten hold about 1% of the sample, which has approximately 82,000 distinct CDR3 sequences, 2% to 3% seen once. Sequencing input: PBMCs. These receptor sequences come from a woman in her 30s with multiple sclerosis. Each CDR3 is given with its conserved first and last residue. D genes are given only for firm matches. Rows give clone size only sometimes, using once, few, many, or a class for an expanded clone.

size	D	V	J	DNA	CDR3
many	TRBD1	TRBV28	TRBJ2-7	TGTGCCAGCAGTCAAGCCGGGACAGGGGGCGCCGAGCAGTACTTC	CASSQAGTGGAEQYF
many	-	TRBV2	TRBJ1-1	TGTGCCAGCAGTCTCGACCAGAACACTGAAGCTTTCTTT	CASSLDQNTEAFF
many	-	TRBV5-1	TRBJ2-2	TGCGCCAGCAGCTTGGAAGTCCTTCCCGGGGAGCTGTTTTTT	CASSLEVLPGELFF
many	-	TRBV5-1	TRBJ2-3	TGCGCCAGCAGCTTGGGCGAAACCCCGCAGTATTTT	CASSLGETPQYF
many	-	TRBV24-1	TRBJ1-1	TGTGCCACCAGTGAGACCAGTGTAACTGAAGCTTTCTTT	CATSETSVTEAFF
many	TRBD1	TRBV7-8	TRBJ1-2	TGTGCCAGCAGCTTATTTGGGACAGAAAACTATGGCTACACCTTC	CASSLFGTENYGYTF
many	TRBD1	TRBV7-9	TRBJ1-2	TGTGCCAGCAGCTCAACCGGGACAGGACGCTATGGCTACACCTTC	CASSSTGTGRYGYTF
many	TRBD1	TRBV20-1	TRBJ2-7	TGCAGTGCTAGAGAGGGACAGGCCAAAGAGCAGTACTTC	CSAREGQAKEQYF
many	-	TRBV5-1	TRBJ2-5	TGCGCCAGCAGCCCACAGGGTGGCCAAGAGACCCAGTACTTC	CASSPQGGQETQYF
many	-	TRBV7-2	TRBJ1-3	TGTGCCAGCAGCTTGGGGCAGGGGATAAACACCATATATTTT	CASSLGQGINTIYF
few	-	TRBV7-2	TRBJ2-1	TGTGCCAGCAGCTTAGGGGGCCCCCCTCGTGGCTATAGGGGGGGGGAGCAGTTCTTC	CASSLGGPPRGYRGGEQFF
many	-	TRBV5-1	TRBJ2-2	TGCGCCAGCAGCTTGTCAGGGACCTCGGCCGGGGAGCTGTTTTTT	CASSLSGTSAGELFF
many	TRBD1	TRBV6-6	TRBJ2-7	TGTGCCAGCAGTCGGATGCAGGGACAGGCCTCCTACGAGCAGTACTTC	CASSRMQGQASYEQYF
many	TRBD2	TRBV20-1	TRBJ2-2	TGCAGTGCTAGAGATCCGGCTAGCGGGTTCGGGGAGCTGTTTTTT	CSARDPASGFGELFF
-	-	TRBV7-2	TRBJ2-7	TGTGCCAGCAGCCCGCAGGCCCCAATGCAGTACTTC	CASSPQAPMQYF
many	TRBD1	TRBV6-6	TRBJ1-2	TGTGCCAGCACCCTGGACAGGGACTATGGCTACACCTTC	CASTLDRDYGYTF
many	TRBD1	TRBV6-1	TRBJ2-7	TGTGCCAGCTGGACAGGTTACGAGCAGTACTTC	CASWTGYEQYF
many	TRBD2	TRBV7-2	TRBJ2-1	TGTGCCAGCAGCTCCGGGACTAGCGGCTACAATGAGCAGTTCTTC	CASSSGTSGYNEQFF
many	TRBD2	TRBV12-3/TRBV12-4	TRBJ2-7	TGTGCCAGCAGTCCGGGGGGGGTCTACGAGCAGTACTTC	CASSPGGVYEQYF
many	TRBD2	TRBV27	TRBJ2-6	TGTGCCAGCAGCCGCGGGGGGTTTGGGGCCAACGTCCTGACTTTC	CASSRGGFGANVLTF
many	TRBD1	TRBV28	TRBJ1-5	TGTGCCAGCGGATTCCTGGGACAGAGTCAGCCCCAGCATTTT	CASGFLGQSQPQHF
many	-	TRBV5-1	TRBJ2-3	TGCGCCAGCAGCTTGGATCCGGGAACGGTAGATACGCAGTATTTT	CASSLDPGTVDTQYF
many	-	TRBV10-3	TRBJ1-3	TGTGCCATCAATCCAGCAGCCTTTGGAAACACCATATATTTT	CAINPAAFGNTIYF
many	-	TRBV30	TRBJ1-1	TGTGCCTGGAGTGCCTCGGGTTACACTGAAGCTTTCTTT	CAWSASGYTEAFF
many	TRBD2	TRBV28	TRBJ2-5	TGTGCCAGCAGTTCGGCGAGGGTGGAGCGGGAGGGCCGGGAGACCCAGTACTTC	CASSSARVEREGRETQYF
many	-	TRBV5-6	TRBJ2-1	TGTGCCAGCAGCTTGGACGGTGCGGGGCAGTTCTTC	CASSLDGAGQFF
many	-	TRBV7-2	TRBJ1-1	TGTGCCAGCAGCTTAGCGGCAGTATCCATGAACACTGAAGCTTTCTTT	CASSLAAVSMNTEAFF
-	TRBD1	TRBV24-1	TRBJ2-2	TGTGCCACCAGTGGAACAGGGGGAATCACCGGGGAGCTGTTTTTT	CATSGTGGITGELFF
many	-	TRBV6-1	TRBJ2-2	TGTGCCAGCAGCGCCGGGACAAGCCTTACCGGGGAGCTGTTTTTT	CASSAGTSLTGELFF
few	TRBD1	TRBV7-3	TRBJ2-1	TGTGCCAGCAGCTTATATCCAGGGGGAATTTCCTACAATGAGCAGTTCTTC	CASSLYPGGISYNEQFF
many	-	TRBV12-3/TRBV12-4	TRBJ1-4	TGTGCCAGCAGCGTGAGGGCTACTAATGAAAAACTGTTTTTT	CASSVRATNEKLFF
many	-	TRBV5-1	TRBJ2-3	TGCGCCAGCAGCTCCCCAGAGTCCGCAGATACGCAGTATTTT	CASSSPESADTQYF
many	-	TRBV10-1	TRBJ2-5	TGCGCCAGCAGTGAGGGACCCCACGCAGCGACCCAGTACTTC	CASSEGPHAATQYF